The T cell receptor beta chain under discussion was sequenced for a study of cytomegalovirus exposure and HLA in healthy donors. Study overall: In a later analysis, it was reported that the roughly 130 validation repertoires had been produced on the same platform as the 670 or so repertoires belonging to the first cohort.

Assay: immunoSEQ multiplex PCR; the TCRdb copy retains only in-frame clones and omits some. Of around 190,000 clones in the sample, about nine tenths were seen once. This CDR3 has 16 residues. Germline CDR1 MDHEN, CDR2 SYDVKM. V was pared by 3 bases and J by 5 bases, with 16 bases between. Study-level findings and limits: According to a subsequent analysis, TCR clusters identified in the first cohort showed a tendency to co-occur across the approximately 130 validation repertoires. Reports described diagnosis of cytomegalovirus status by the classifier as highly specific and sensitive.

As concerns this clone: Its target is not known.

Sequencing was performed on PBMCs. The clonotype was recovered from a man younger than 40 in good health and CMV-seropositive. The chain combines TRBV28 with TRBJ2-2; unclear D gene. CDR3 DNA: TGTGCCAGCAGTTTCTCGAGAGGTGATAGGACCGGGGAGCTGTTTTTT. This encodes CASSFSRGDRTGELFF.